Shown below are 16 T cell receptor beta chains from a single sample sequenced in a study of shared clonotypes between healthy human individuals. TCRdb's table, derived via immunoSEQ multiplex PCR, lists solely in-frame clones and lacks some. The table records some 900,000 clones, 70% to 85% of them present only once. The sequenced sample was memory CD4+ T cells sorted from blood. Sample subset: CD45RA-negative fraction. The receptors originated from a man aged 18 to 29 in good health.

The chain is built from TRBV2 and TRBJ2-7; D is unresolved. With 6 bases removed from V and 4 bases from J, the gap between germline ends came to 7 bases. CDR3 length: 11 amino acids. The germline gives CDR1 SNHLY, CDR2 FYNNEI. This chain's CDR3 is CASRDFYEQYF. The CDR3, as DNA: TGTGCCAGCAGAGACTTTTACGAGCAGTACTTC.

As regards this clone: A read error is possible here, since a much larger clone lies one base away. In the same sample, other DNA sequences code for this CDR3. V gene TRBV7-3 combines with J gene TRBJ2-2; D gene unclear. Germline CDR1 reads SGHTA; CDR2 reads FQGTGA. V was shortened by 1 base and J by 7 bases, with 1 base between the two germline ends. The CDR3 consists of 11 residues. In DNA form, the CDR3 reads TGTGCCAGCAGCTTAAGCGGGGAGCTGTTTTTT. It yields the protein CASSLSGELFF. The full variable domain, in which reference TRBV7-3 and TRBJ2-2 provide the parts outside the CDR3, is GAGVSQTPSNKVTEKGKYVELRCDPISGHTALYWYRQSLGQGPEFLIYFQGTGAADDSGLPNDRFFAVRPEGSVSTLKIQRTERGDSAVYLCASSLSGELFFGEGSRLTVL.

This clone was counted only a few times. The V and J genes are TRBV29-1 and TRBJ2-3, with 8 bases identical to TRBD1. The CDR3 consists of 11 residues. Germline trimming cut 5 bases from V and 14 bases from J; bases unmatched to any gene: 9. Germline loops: CDR1 SQVTM, CDR2 ANQGSEA. CDR3 amino acids: CSVFTRGQVYF. The CDR3 DNA reads as TGCAGCGTTTTTACCAGGGGGCAGGTGTATTTT.

To note about this clone: Other DNA sequences of this sample code for an identical CDR3. The chain combines TRBV10-3 with TRBJ1-2; 7 nucleotides agree with TRBD1. CDR1 and CDR2 from the germline V gene are ENHRY and SYGVKD. The V and J ends lost 4 bases and 0 bases, in that order; junction bases with no gene match: 2. This CDR3 has 14 residues. CDR3 coding DNA: TGTGCCATCAGTGGGACAGGTTCTAACTATGGCTACACCTTC. It translates to CAISGTGSNYGYTF.

This clone was seen just once. The rearrangement uses TRBV6-1 and TRBJ2-3; a possible D gene is TRBD2 (6 bases). The V and J ends lost 11 bases and 4 bases respectively, with 13 bases between them. This CDR3 has 12 amino acids. CDR1 and CDR2 from the germline V gene are MNHNS and SASEGT. The CDR3 DNA sequence: TGTGCCGTATGGGAGGCCGCAGATACGCAGTATTTT. Its translation: CAVWEAADTQYF.

The CDR3 sequence: CASSPMGRGGYGYTF. CDR3 bases: TGTGCCAGCAGCCCAATGGGGCGCGGAGGCTATGGCTACACCTTC. The chain is built from TRBV27 and TRBJ1-2; TRBD1 is a possible D gene (5 bases). CDR3 length: 15 amino acids. The ends were cut back, 6 bases at V and 4 bases at J, with 18 bases in the middle. Germline V CDR1 and CDR2: MNHEY, SMNVEV (reference sequence).

In regard to this clone: Additional DNA sequences in this sample encode the identical CDR3. The chain uses TRBV30 and TRBJ1-4; D is unresolved. V gave up 0 bases and J gave up 2 bases, with 4 bases separating them. This CDR3 comprises 13 residues. The germline gives CDR1 GTSNPN, CDR2 SVGIG (reference sequence). CDR3 protein: CAWSVRTNEKLFF. The CDR3 coding sequence is TGTGCCTGGAGTGTACGTACTAATGAAAAACTGTTTTTT.

This clone appeared a single time. This chain links TRBV18 with TRBJ1-5; TRBD1 aligns across 9 bases. J was trimmed by 1 base and V by 3 bases; bases with no gene match: 4. CDR1 is KGHSH, CDR2 LQKENI, per germline. The CDR3 runs 16 residues. CDR3 protein: CASSPGDRVSNQPQHF. Written as DNA, the CDR3 is TGTGCCAGCTCACCGGGGGACAGGGTGAGCAATCAGCCCCAGCATTTT.

The chain employs TRBV7-8 and TRBJ2-3, with 8 bases lining up with TRBD2. V was clipped by 7 bases and J by 4 bases; unmatched bases: 7. The CDR3 spans 14 residues. Germline V CDR1 and CDR2: SGHVS, FQNEAQ. CDR3 bases: TGTGCCAGCACCGTAGGGACTAGTTCAGATACGCAGTATTTT. Translated: CASTVGTSSDTQYF.

The chain combines TRBV19 with TRBJ2-1; D is tentatively TRBD1 or TRBD2 (5 bases each). The V end was cut by 4 bases, the J end by 8 bases, with 12 bases between. Germline V gene data show CDR1 as LNHDA and CDR2 as SQIVND (reference sequence). This CDR3 is built from 13 residues. The CDR3 loop is CASSTARDHEQFF. CDR3 nucleotides: TGTGCCAGTAGTACGGCCAGGGACCATGAGCAGTTCTTC.

The V call is TRBV6-5, the J call TRBJ1-5; D is possibly TRBD1 (5 bases). The V end was cut by 2 bases, the J end by 6 bases, with 11 bases between. The CDR3 length is 14 residues. Germline values: CDR1 MNHEY, CDR2 SVGAGI. In DNA, the CDR3 is TGTGCCAGCAGTTACGTCCAGGGCGGTCAGCCCCAGCATTTT. Residues: CASSYVQGGQPQHF.

The gene calls are TRBV4-3 and TRBJ2-1; 7 bases match TRBD2. Trimming removed 3 bases from V and 10 bases from J; junction bases left unmatched: 9. The CDR3 consists of 14 residues. CDR1 and CDR2 (germline): LGHNA, YSLEER. Here the CDR3 DNA reads TGCGCCAGCAGCCAGGCCTGGGACTACCGGGAGCAGTTCTTC. Encoded protein: CASSQAWDYREQFF.

The chain combines TRBV5-1 with TRBJ2-5, with 11 bases identical to TRBD2. Per germline, CDR1 SGHRS and CDR2 YFSETQ. The CDR3 is 15 amino acids. With V trimmed by 0 bases and J by 5 bases, 3 bases remained unmatched. The CDR3 coding sequence is TGCGCCAGCAGCTTGGTAGCGGGAGGGACGGAGACCCAGTACTTC. Its protein is CASSLVAGGTETQYF.

The chain has TRBV7-9 and TRBJ2-2; 8 nucleotides align to TRBD1. J gave up 1 base and V 5 bases, and 3 bases lay outside the gene matches. The V gene's germline CDR1 is SEHNR and CDR2 FQNEAQ (reference sequence). CDR3 length: 15 amino acids. The CDR3 nucleotides are TGTGCCAGCAGCGCCGGACAGGGGAACACCGGGGAGCTGTTTTTT. Protein sequence: CASSAGQGNTGELFF.

The J gene is TRBJ2-1, the V gene TRBV14; D unclear. The CDR3 is 13 residues long. The V end was cut by 0 bases, the J end by 12 bases, with 12 bases between. Germline V lookup: CDR1 SGHDN, CDR2 FVKESK. As DNA, the CDR3 is TGTGCCAGCAGCCAAGATCAAGCAAGCACGCAGTTCTTC. The encoded protein is CASSQDQASTQFF.

The genes are TRBV19 and TRBJ1-1, with TRBD1 identical over 7 bases. The CDR3 contains 14 residues. Germline values: CDR1 LNHDA, CDR2 SQIVND (reference sequence). The junction had 10 bases not matched to a gene; V was cut back by 7 bases and J by 5 bases. This chain's CDR3 is CASIPDRTGTEAFF. CDR3 coding DNA: TGTGCCAGTATTCCGGACAGGACGGGGACTGAAGCTTTCTTT.